The 6 T cell receptor beta chains below were found in one sample sequenced in a study of low-dose radiotherapy and immunotherapy resistance in tumors (dated by TCRdb to between 2021 and 2024). First-strand cDNA was synthesized using Superscript III and a set of TRAV- and TRBV-specific primers, so that both TCRalpha and TCRbeta chains were covered. A roughly 18-cycle PCR with Phusion amplified the TCRs, pairing a constant-region primer with the adapter that was attached to the V primers. TCRdb passed the public sequencing reads through fastp at Q25 and MiXCR, retaining productive beta sequences. A single entry per CDR3 protein holds the most common genes and DNA from its merged rows. Within this sample are 13,000 to 15,000 distinct CDR3 sequences, with around 75% of them counted one time only. The ten most abundant clones make up approximately 5.4% of the sample. The source of these receptors is a human donor with advanced metastatic prostate, ovarian, gallbladder or colorectal cancer (not recorded which). This table probably holds off-target reads from a library built for another chain.

The V and J genes are TRBV4-1 and TRBJ1-2, with D unclear. The V end was cut by 0 bases, the J end by 8 bases, with 10 bases between. The CDR3 is 13 residues long. Germline lookup yields CDR1 MGHRA and CDR2 YSYEKL. The CDR3 nucleotides read TGCGCCAGCAGCCAAGAACGCGGTGTAGGCTACACCTTC. Its translation: CASSQERGVGYTF.

This clonotype was seen a few times. The chain couples TRBV5-6 to TRBJ1-5, with 9 positions matching TRBD1. Germline CDR1 and CDR2: SGHDT and YYEEEE. The CDR3 contains 14 residues. V trimming: 3 bases; J trimming: 7 bases; junction bases outside the gene matches: 5. The DNA of the CDR3 is TGTGCCAGCAGCTCGGGACAGGGTATACAGCCCCAGCATTTT. Translating it yields CASSSGQGIQPQHF.

The chain links TRBV5-5 to TRBJ1-5; 8 bases fit TRBD1. Trimming took 2 bases from V and 2 from J; bases not matched to a gene: 6. Germline V lookup: CDR1 SGHKS, CDR2 YYEKEE (reference sequence). CDR3 length equals 16 residues. Written as DNA, the CDR3 is TGTGCCAGCAGCTTAACACAGGGGGGTCGCAATCAGCCCCAGCATTTT. This translates into CASSLTQGGRNQPQHF.

This clonotype was counted a single time. The chain is built from TRBV12-3 or TRBV12-4 and TRBJ2-5; 10 bases are a match to TRBD1. The CDR3 totals 15 residues. The junction had 8 bases not matched to a gene; V was cut back by 6 bases and J by 4 bases. As DNA, the CDR3 is TGTGCCAGCAGCTGGGGACAGGGGTTGTTAGAGACCCAGTACTTC. Translated: CASSWGQGLLETQYF.

The chain links TRBV5-5 to TRBJ2-3; D unclear. The CDR3 is 15 amino acids. Looked up from germline, CDR1 is SGHKS and CDR2 is YYEKEE (reference sequence). V lost 2 bases, J lost 2 bases, and 12 bases lay in between. CDR3 bases: TGTGCCAGCAGCTTAGTTCTAGTCAACACAGATACGCAGTATTTT. Translating gives CASSLVLVNTDTQYF.

The chain recombines TRBV6-2 or TRBV6-3 with TRBJ1-5; D call uncertain. The CDR3 contains 14 residues. CDR1 and CDR2 from the germline V gene are MNHEY and SVGEGT. V lost 0 bases to trimming and J lost 6 bases, with 9 bases between them. CDR3 sequence reads: CASSYSTVSQPQHF. In DNA form, the CDR3 reads TGTGCCAGCAGTTACTCAACAGTAAGTCAGCCCCAGCATTTT.